What follows are 22 T cell receptor beta chains derived from one specimen sequenced in a study of tumor and adjacent non-tumor tissue in lung cancer. Three rounds of nested PCR, following a modified ARM-PCR protocol, produced the TCRbeta library. Each CDR3 protein gets one entry after TCRdb re-called the multiplex PCR reads with MiXCR. The data show roughly 81,000 distinct CDR3 sequences, roughly 70% seen once. The template was RNA from unsorted bulk tissue. Source material: lung tumor tissue. These receptors were obtained from a woman in her sixties or seventies with non-small cell lung cancer.

The gene calls are TRBV20-1 and TRBJ1-6; 9 bases are a match to TRBD1. Looked up from germline, CDR1 is DFQATT and CDR2 is SNEGSKA (reference sequence). With 7 bases clipped from V and 7 bases from J, the junction kept 5 bases outside the gene matches. The CDR3 extends over 13 amino acids. CDR3 sequence: CSGWTGENSPLHF. CDR3 nucleotides: TGCAGTGGTTGGACAGGGGAAAATTCACCCCTCCACTTT.

Ten or more counts support this clonotype. This chain joins TRBV28 and TRBJ1-1; D is unresolved. This CDR3 has 11 amino acids. Looked up from germline, CDR1 is MDHEN and CDR2 is SYDVKM. Trimming left V 8 bases short and J 1 base short, with 5 bases between. As DNA, the CDR3 is TGTGCCAGCGTGGCGAACACTGAAGCTTTCTTT. This encodes CASVANTEAFF.

In its sample, this clonotype was seen many times. The V gene is TRBV5-1, the J gene TRBJ1-2, with D possibly TRBD1 on 6 matching bases. The CDR3 is 14 amino acids. Trimming pared 4 bases from V and 2 bases from J, leaving 12 bases between. Germline CDR1 is SGHRS and CDR2 is YFSETQ. DNA for the CDR3: TGCGCCAGCAGCCCTGGTGGACAGAACTATGGCTACACCTTC. Translated, it gives CASSPGGQNYGYTF.

This rearrangement joins TRBV9 to TRBJ2-7; 7 bases match TRBD2. V gave up 2 bases and J gave up 6 bases; unmatched junction bases: 8. Germline CDR1 reads SGDLS; CDR2 reads YYNGEE. CDR3 size: 14 residues. The CDR3 nucleotides read TGTGCCAGCAGCGTTGGGAGGGACCAGGGCGAGCAGTACTTC. It is translated as CASSVGRDQGEQYF.

This clonotype has at least ten counts. This sequence joins TRBV6-5 and TRBJ2-3, with 8 bases identical to TRBD2. There are 16 residues in the CDR3. From germline, CDR1 is MNHEY and CDR2 SVGAGI. Germline trimming cut 6 bases from V and 2 bases from J; bases unmatched to any gene: 10. CDR3 amino acids: CASSPLREGPTDTQYF. As DNA, the CDR3 is TGTGCCAGCAGCCCCCTCCGGGAGGGACCCACAGATACGCAGTATTTT.

This clonotype appeared a single time. This may stem from a read error, because a much larger clone lies one nucleotide away. A read error is likely, as this CDR3 ends without the conserved phenylalanine or tryptophan. The CDR3 protein is CASSLDGASAYEQYS. In DNA form, the CDR3 reads TGTGCCAGCAGCTTAGACGGGGCTAGCGCTTACGAGCAGTACTCC. This chain uses TRBV14 with TRBJ2-7; a weak D match, TRBD2 (6 bases). This CDR3 is 15 amino acids long. Germline lookup yields CDR1 SGHDN and CDR2 FVKESK. V lost 5 bases and J 4 bases, leaving 18 bases between the germline ends.

In its sample, this clonotype was seen a few times. Possible read error: a much larger clone is one base away. The gene calls are TRBV5-6 and TRBJ1-1; possibly TRBD1 for D (5 bases). Germline V gene lookup returns CDR1 SGHDT and CDR2 YYEEEE. The CDR3 sequence is 15 residues long. In DNA form, the CDR3 reads TGTGCCAGCAGCTTGGGGACAAGGTTGAACACTGTAGCTTTCTTT. This translates into CASSLGTRLNTVAFF.

This clonotype was counted only a few times. The chain carries TRBV20-1 and TRBJ2-7; D is possibly TRBD1 (6 bases). This CDR3 has 15 residues. V dropped 6 bases and J dropped 1 base, with 19 bases sitting between them. CDR1 is DFQATT and CDR2 is SNEGSKA in the germline V gene (reference sequence). Here the CDR3 reads CSADPGTYTSYEQYF. In DNA form, the CDR3 reads TGCAGTGCGGACCCCGGGACATACACTTCCTACGAGCAGTACTTC.

In the case of this clonotype: Without the conserved terminal phenylalanine or tryptophan, this CDR3 likely stems from a read error. The chain carries TRBV20-1 and TRBJ1-5, with D possibly being TRBD1 (6 bases). The CDR3 contains 15 residues. Germline CDR1 and CDR2: DFQATT and SNEGSKA (reference sequence). V dropped 0 bases and J dropped 4 bases, with 13 bases sitting between them. CDR3 protein: CSARDPGAGNQPQHY. CDR3 DNA sequence: TGCAGTGCTAGAGATCCGGGGGCGGGAAATCAGCCCCAGCATTAT.

This clonotype was detected ten times or more. This sequence joins TRBV20-1 and TRBJ2-1; 10 bases agree with TRBD2. CDR3 length equals 16 residues. The trim removed 0 bases at V and 8 bases at J, leaving 10 bases unmatched. The V gene's germline CDR1 is DFQATT and CDR2 SNEGSKA (reference sequence). The CDR3 sequence: CSARDRLAGARYEQFF. The CDR3 DNA sequence: TGCAGTGCTAGAGATCGGCTAGCGGGAGCTAGGTATGAGCAGTTCTTC.

V gene TRBV5-1 combines with J gene TRBJ2-2; TRBD2 agrees at 8 bases. The germline CDR1 and CDR2 sequences are SGHRS and YFSETQ. CDR3 length: 15 amino acids. Trimming removed 5 bases from V and 4 bases from J; junction bases left unmatched: 7. DNA for the CDR3: TGCGCCAGCAGGGAACGGGAGGGAGTCACCGGGGAGCTGTTTTTT. Its protein is CASREREGVTGELFF. Combining the CDR3 with reference TRBV5-1 and TRBJ2-2 gives the whole variable domain KAGVTQTPRYLIKTRGQQVTLSCSPISGHRSVSWYQQTPGQGLQFLFEYFSETQRNKGNFPGRFSGRQFSNSRSEMNVSTLELGDSALYLCASREREGVTGELFFGEGSRLTVL.

About this clonotype itself: Mismatch with germline at one junction end may stem from a read error. The genes are TRBV20-1 and TRBJ1-1; D not certain. Germline CDR1 reads DFQATT; CDR2 reads SNEGSKA (reference sequence). The CDR3 has 15 amino acids. In DNA, the CDR3 is TGCAGTGCTGCAACAACCGGACGGAGGAACACTGAAACTTTCTTT. Its translation is CSAATTGRRNTETFF.

About this clonotype: One junction end disagrees with the germline gene, perhaps due to a read error. The chain employs TRBV6-1 and TRBJ2-5, with D possibly called TRBD1 or TRBD2 (5 bases each). The CDR3 is made up of 17 amino acids. From germline, CDR1 is MNHNS and CDR2 SASEGT. CDR3 sequence (DNA): TGTACCAGCAGTGAATTGAGGGGCAGGTATTTCCAAGAGATCCAGTACTTC. Encoded protein: CTSSELRGRYFQEIQYF.

To note about this clonotype: Being one base from a much bigger clone, this may be a read error. The genes are TRBV20-1 and TRBJ2-7; D may be TRBD2 (6 bases). Germline loops: CDR1 DFQATT, CDR2 SNEGSKA (reference sequence). The CDR3 runs to 14 residues. CDR3: CSASKPGVSNEQYF. CDR3 bases: TGCAGTGCTAGTAAACCGGGAGTCTCCAACGAGCAGTACTTC.

The rearrangement links TRBV6-5 to TRBJ2-6; D is possibly TRBD1 (6 bases). The CDR3 covers 15 residues. The V end lost 4 bases, the J end lost 5 bases, and 12 bases lay between the germline ends. Germline V gene data show CDR1 as MNHEY and CDR2 as SVGAGI. The CDR3 region has the DNA TGTGCCAGCAGTTCCTGGGGGCCTAGGGCCAACGTCCTGACTTTC. This codes for CASSSWGPRANVLTF.

This chain connects TRBV6-1 to TRBJ2-2, with TRBD2 identical over 7 bases. The CDR3 sequence is 17 residues long. V was clipped by 6 bases and J by 4 bases; unmatched bases: 14. CDR1 and CDR2 (germline): MNHNS, SASEGT. CDR3 protein: CASSRTHGRVSTGELFF. The CDR3 DNA follows: TGTGCCAGCAGCAGAACGCATGGGAGGGTAAGCACCGGGGAGCTGTTTTTT.

The J gene is TRBJ2-3, the V gene TRBV5-1; the D is unclear. V dropped 5 bases and J dropped 4 bases, with 17 bases sitting between them. Germline V gives CDR1 SGHRS, CDR2 YFSETQ. The CDR3 consists of 15 residues. The CDR3 region has the DNA TGCGCCAGCAGGCCCGCCCGGGTACTCCCAGATACGCAGTATTTT. Translation: CASRPARVLPDTQYF.

This clonotype was recorded at least ten times. The chain carries TRBV6-5 and TRBJ1-2; 7 nucleotides match TRBD1. The J segment lost 8 bases and the V segment lost 3 bases, leaving 6 bases of the junction unmatched. There are 13 residues in the CDR3. CDR1 and CDR2 (germline): MNHEY, SVGAGI. This CDR3 is CASSYQGEGGYTF. The DNA for the CDR3 is TGTGCCAGCAGTTATCAGGGGGAGGGAGGCTACACCTTC.

This clonotype was counted a few times. This rearrangement joins TRBV20-1 to TRBJ2-7; a weak D match, TRBD2 (5 bases). The V gene lost 6 bases and the J gene lost 0 bases, with 15 bases spanning the gap. Germline values: CDR1 DFQATT, CDR2 SNEGSKA (reference sequence). CDR3 length: 14 amino acids. DNA for the CDR3: TGCAGTGCCGCAGAGAATAGCGTCTCCTACGAGCAGTACTTC. Translating it yields CSAAENSVSYEQYF.

About this clonotype: A much larger clone lies one base from this, so it may be a read error. The rearrangement joins TRBV5-1 to TRBJ1-6; possible D gene TRBD1, 5 bases. CDR3 length equals 15 residues. Germline V gene sequence: CDR1 SGHRS, CDR2 YFSETQ. The CDR3 sequence: CASSLQDLDNSPLYF. The CDR3 bases are TGCGCCAGCAGCTTACAGGACTTAGATAATTCACCCCTCTACTTT. Based on the CDR3 plus reference TRBV5-1 and TRBJ1-6, the full variable domain is KAGVTQTPRYLIKTRGQQVTLSCSPISGHRSVSWYQQTPGQGLQFLFEYFSETQRNKGNFPGRFSGRQFSNSRSEMNVSTLELGDSALYLCASSLQDLDNSPLYFGNGTRLTVT.

This clonotype is medium-sized within its sample. The chain links TRBV29-1 to TRBJ2-1; D perhaps matches TRBD2 (5 bases). V was pared by 3 bases and J by 2 bases, with 11 bases between. In germline, CDR1 is SQVTM, CDR2 ANQGSEA. This CDR3 comprises 14 residues. DNA of the CDR3: TGCAGCGTTGACGAGCGGCATGCCTACAATGAGCAGTTCTTC. Translating it yields CSVDERHAYNEQFF.

This clonotype was recorded once. Mismatch with germline at one junction end may stem from a read error. The chain uses TRBV10-2 and TRBJ2-3; D is unclear. The CDR3 consists of 12 residues. From germline, CDR1 is WSHSY and CDR2 SAAADI. CDR3 in amino acids: CASSDPLGMQHF. As DNA, the CDR3 is TGCGCCAGCAGTGATCCCTTGGGTATGCAGCATTTC.